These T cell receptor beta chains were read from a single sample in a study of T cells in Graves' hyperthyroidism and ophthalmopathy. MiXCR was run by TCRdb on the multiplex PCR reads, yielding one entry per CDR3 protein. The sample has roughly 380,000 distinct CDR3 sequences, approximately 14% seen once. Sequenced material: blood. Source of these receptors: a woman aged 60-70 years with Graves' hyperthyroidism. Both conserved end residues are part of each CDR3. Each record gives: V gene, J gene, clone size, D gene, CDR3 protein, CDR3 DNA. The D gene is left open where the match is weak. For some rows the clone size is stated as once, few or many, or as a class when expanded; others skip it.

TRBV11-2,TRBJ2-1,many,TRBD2,CASSSPRRLAGVWNEQFF,TGTGCCAGCAGCTCCCCTCGGAGACTAGCGGGAGTGTGGAATGAGCAGTTCTTC
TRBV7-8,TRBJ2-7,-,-,CASSSRGDFSYEQYF,TGTGCCAGCAGCTCGCGCGGGGACTTTAGCTACGAGCAGTACTTC
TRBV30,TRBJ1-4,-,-,CAWSVGGNEKLFF,TGTGCCTGGAGTGTGGGAGGAAATGAAAAACTGTTTTTT
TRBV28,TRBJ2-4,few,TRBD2,CASSGQGTSEGVNIQYF,TGTGCCAGCAGTGGGCAAGGGACTAGCGAAGGGGTGAACATTCAGTACTTC
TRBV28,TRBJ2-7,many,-,CASSLEGVGWEQYF,TGTGCCAGCAGTTTAGAGGGGGTGGGGTGGGAGCAGTACTTC
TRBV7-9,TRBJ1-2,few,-,CASSLGGRWSGTYGYTF,TGTGCCAGCAGCTTAGGGGGAAGGTGGAGTGGTACTTATGGCTACACCTTC
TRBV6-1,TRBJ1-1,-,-,CASSWSNGNTEAFF,TGTGCCAGCAGTTGGTCCAACGGGAACACTGAAGCTTTCTTT
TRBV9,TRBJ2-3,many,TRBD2,CASSESSGGRSTDTQYF,TGTGCCAGCAGCGAGAGTTCGGGCGGGAGAAGCACAGATACGCAGTATTTT
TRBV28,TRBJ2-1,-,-,CASMGAASYNEQFF,TGTGCCAGCATGGGAGCGGCCTCCTACAATGAGCAGTTCTTC
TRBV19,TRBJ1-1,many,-,CASRSALKAFF,TGTGCCAGTCGCAGTGCACTGAAAGCTTTCTTT
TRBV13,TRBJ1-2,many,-,CASSLVTVGYGYTF,TGTGCCAGCAGCTTAGTCACCGTTGGCTATGGCTACACCTTC
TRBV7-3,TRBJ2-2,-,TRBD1,CASMIGQGTGELFF,TGTGCCAGCATGATAGGACAGGGCACCGGGGAGCTGTTTTTT
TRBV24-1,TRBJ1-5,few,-,CATSDPSEGGYSNQPQHF,TGTGCCACCAGTGACCCTTCCGAGGGTGGATATAGCAATCAGCCCCAGCATTTT
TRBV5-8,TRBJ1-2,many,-,CASSPMDGTRVDGYTF,TGTGCCAGCAGCCCGATGGACGGAACCCGGGTTGATGGCTACACCTTC
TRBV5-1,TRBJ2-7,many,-,CASSSTSGHLYEQYF,TGCGCCAGCAGCTCAACCTCGGGACACCTCTACGAGCAGTACTTC
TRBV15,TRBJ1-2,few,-,CATSRVGGEVSNYGYTF,TGTGCCACCAGCAGAGTGGGGGGGGAGGTTTCTAACTATGGCTACACCTTC
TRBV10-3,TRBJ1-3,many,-,CAIEAGTGNTIYF,TGTGCCATCGAGGCGGGGACGGGAAACACCATATATTTT
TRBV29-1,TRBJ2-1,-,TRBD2,CSATSGSAGEQFF,TGCAGTGCTACTAGCGGGTCCGCCGGCGAGCAGTTCTTC
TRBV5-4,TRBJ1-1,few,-,CASSSLSGNTEAFF,TGTGCCAGCAGCTCCTTGAGTGGGAACACTGAAGCTTTCTTT
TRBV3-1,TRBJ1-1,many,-,CASSPLRDYTEAFF,TGTGCCAGCAGCCCTCTCAGGGATTACACTGAAGCTTTCTTT
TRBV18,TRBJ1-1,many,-,CASSRGQQNTEAFF,TGTGCCAGCTCACGAGGACAGCAGAACACTGAAGCTTTCTTT
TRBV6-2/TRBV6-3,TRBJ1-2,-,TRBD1,CASSYSGTALSPLYGYTF,TGTGCCAGCAGTTACTCAGGGACAGCCCTGTCCCCTCTCTATGGCTACACCTTC
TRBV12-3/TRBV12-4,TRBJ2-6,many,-,CASSSAPSGANVLTF,TGTGCCAGCAGTTCAGCCCCTTCTGGGGCCAACGTCCTGACTTTC
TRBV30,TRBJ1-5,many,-,CAGGQTSNQPQHF,TGTGCCGGTGGACAAACTAGCAATCAGCCCCAGCATTTT
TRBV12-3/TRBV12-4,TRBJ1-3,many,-,CASSLAKTQDSRNTIYF,TGTGCCAGCAGTTTAGCGAAGACTCAGGACAGCCGAAACACCATATATTTT
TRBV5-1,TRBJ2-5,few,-,CASSLTGLETQYF,TGCGCCAGCAGCTTGACAGGGTTGGAGACCCAGTACTTC
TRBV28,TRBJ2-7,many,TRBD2,CASSSGSGYEQYF,TGTGCCAGCAGTAGCGGGAGTGGCTACGAGCAGTACTTC
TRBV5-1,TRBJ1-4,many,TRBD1,CASSQGQSGEKLFF,TGCGCCAGCAGCCAGGGACAGTCGGGAGAAAAACTGTTTTTT
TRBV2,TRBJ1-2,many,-,CASSPNRDIVGYTF,TGTGCCAGCAGTCCGAACCGGGACATTGTTGGCTACACCTTC
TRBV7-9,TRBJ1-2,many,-,CASSLMWGGDYGYTF,TGTGCCAGCAGCTTAATGTGGGGAGGGGACTATGGCTACACCTTC
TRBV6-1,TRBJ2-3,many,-,CASSDRLWGWGLPDTQYF,TGTGCCAGCAGTGATCGCCTATGGGGTTGGGGCCTTCCAGATACGCAGTATTTT
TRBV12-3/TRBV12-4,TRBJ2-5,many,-,CASSKLGQETQYF,TGTGCCAGCAGCAAACTAGGCCAAGAGACCCAGTACTTC
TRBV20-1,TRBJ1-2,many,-,CSARGHSGGYGYTF,TGCAGTGCTAGAGGCCACTCTGGGGGATATGGCTACACCTTC
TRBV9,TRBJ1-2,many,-,CASSVGGTDYYGYTF,TGTGCCAGCAGCGTAGGCGGGACCGACTACTATGGCTACACCTTC
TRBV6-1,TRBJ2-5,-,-,CASSATLQETQYF,TGTGCCAGCAGCGCGACACTCCAAGAGACCCAGTACTTC
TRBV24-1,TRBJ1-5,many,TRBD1,CATSGQGAQPQHF,TGTGCCACCAGCGGACAGGGGGCTCAGCCCCAGCATTTT
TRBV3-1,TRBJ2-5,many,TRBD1,CASSHSVRGPETQYF,TGTGCCAGCAGCCATTCGGTCAGGGGGCCAGAGACCCAGTACTTC
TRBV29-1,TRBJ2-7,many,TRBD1,CSVGQGGEQYF,TGCAGCGTTGGACAGGGGGGCGAGCAGTACTTC
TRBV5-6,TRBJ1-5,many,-,CASSLGTGIAEQPQHF,TGTGCCAGCAGCTTAGGCACCGGCATTGCGGAGCAGCCCCAGCATTTT
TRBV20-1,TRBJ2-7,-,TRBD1,CSARDSRDRVYEQYF,TGCAGTGCTAGAGATTCCCGGGACAGGGTCTACGAGCAGTACTTC
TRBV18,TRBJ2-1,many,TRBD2,CASSPRIAGGDNEQFF,TGTGCCAGCTCACCACGAATAGCGGGGGGTGACAATGAGCAGTTCTTC
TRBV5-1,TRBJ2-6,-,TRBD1,CASSVQGVARDVLTF,TGCGCCAGCAGCGTACAGGGGGTCGCGAGAGACGTCCTGACTTTC
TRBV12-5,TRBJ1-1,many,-,CASGRTWGDGRNTEAFF,TGTGCTAGTGGCCGTACTTGGGGGGACGGGAGGAACACTGAAGCTTTCTTT
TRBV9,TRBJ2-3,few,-,CASSLRQRPSTDTQYF,TGTGCCAGCAGCCTCCGCCAGCGTCCTAGCACAGATACGCAGTATTTT
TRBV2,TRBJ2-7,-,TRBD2,CASSDTSGDLEQYF,TGTGCCAGCAGTGACACTAGCGGGGACCTGGAGCAGTACTTC
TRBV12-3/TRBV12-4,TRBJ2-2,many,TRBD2,CASSWGGVGIGELFF,TGTGCCAGCAGCTGGGGGGGAGTAGGTATCGGGGAGCTGTTTTTT
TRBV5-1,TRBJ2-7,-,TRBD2,CASSTGVAGVAEQYF,TGCGCCAGCAGCACCGGGGTAGCGGGAGTTGCCGAGCAGTACTTC
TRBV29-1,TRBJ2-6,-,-,CSVVVGLSSGANVLTF,TGCAGCGTTGTTGTGGGGCTGAGCTCTGGGGCCAACGTCCTGACTTTC
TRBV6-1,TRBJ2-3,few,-,CASGRAGARLTDTQYF,TGTGCCAGCGGGCGGGCTGGAGCCCGGTTGACAGATACGCAGTATTTT
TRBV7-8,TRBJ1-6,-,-,CASSPGTYNSPLHF,TGTGCCAGCAGCCCCGGGACCTATAATTCACCCCTCCACTTT
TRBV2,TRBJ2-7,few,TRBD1,CASGRDRGYSYEQYF,TGTGCCAGCGGCCGGGACAGGGGTTACTCCTACGAGCAGTACTTC
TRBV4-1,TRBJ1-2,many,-,CASSQDLTAQGYTF,TGCGCCAGCAGCCAAGATCTTACAGCACAAGGCTACACCTTC
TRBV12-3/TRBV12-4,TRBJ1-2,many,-,CASSGTRGYGYTF,TGTGCCAGCAGTGGGACCCGGGGCTATGGCTACACCTTC
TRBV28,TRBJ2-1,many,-,CASSLFSAEQFF,TGTGCCAGCAGTTTATTTAGCGCTGAGCAGTTCTTC
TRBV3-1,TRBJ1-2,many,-,CASRQQGRNGYTF,TGTGCCAGCAGGCAACAGGGACGGAATGGCTACACCTTC